Sequencing of this T cell receptor beta chain was carried out in a study of early T cells in non-severe SARS-CoV-2 infection. Study details: Chains from this unsorted whole-blood bulk RNA could not be paired.

Individual cDNA molecules received unique molecular identifiers. MiXCR, applied by TCRdb to the 5' RACE reads, yields one record per CDR3 protein. The profile shows some 64,000 distinct CDR3 sequences, less than 12% of them singletons. In its sample, this clonotype was seen once. Its antigen is still unknown. Looked up from germline, CDR1 is LGHDT and CDR2 is YNNKEL (reference sequence). This CDR3 has 13 residues. Trimming pared 3 bases from V and 1 base from J, leaving 7 bases between. Study conclusions and caveats: There was a bias toward anti-spike CD8 responses in VDJdb matching, which missed private and CD4 specificities.

The sample in question was whole blood, obtained at baseline. This receptor was identified in an adult who was a healthcare worker with PCR-confirmed SARS-CoV-2 infection or an uninfected control (not recorded which). This chain uses TRBV3-1 with TRBJ2-7; D unresolved. CDR3 amino acids: CASSHPKSYEQYF. CDR3 bases: TGTGCCAGCAGCCATCCGAAGTCCTACGAGCAGTACTTC.